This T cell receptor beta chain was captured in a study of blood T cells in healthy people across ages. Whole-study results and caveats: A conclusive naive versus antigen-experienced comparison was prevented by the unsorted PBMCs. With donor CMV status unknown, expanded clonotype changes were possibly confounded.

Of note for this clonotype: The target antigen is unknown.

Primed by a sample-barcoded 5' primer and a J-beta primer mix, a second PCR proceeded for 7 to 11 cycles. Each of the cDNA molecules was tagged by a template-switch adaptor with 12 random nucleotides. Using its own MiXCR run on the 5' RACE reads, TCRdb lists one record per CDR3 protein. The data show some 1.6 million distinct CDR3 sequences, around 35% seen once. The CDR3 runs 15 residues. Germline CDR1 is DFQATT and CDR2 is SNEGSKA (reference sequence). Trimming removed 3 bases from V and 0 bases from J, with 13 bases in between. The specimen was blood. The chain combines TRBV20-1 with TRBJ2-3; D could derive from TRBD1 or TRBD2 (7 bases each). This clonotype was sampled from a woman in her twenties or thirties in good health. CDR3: CSASRGGASTDTQYF. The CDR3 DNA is TGCAGTGCTAGCAGGGGGGGAGCTAGCACAGATACGCAGTATTTT.